Presented here are 26 T cell receptor beta chains from one specimen sequenced in a study of blood T cells in healthy people across ages. The authors ran a second PCR of 7 to 11 cycles using a sample-barcoded 5' primer and a J-beta primer mix. TCRdb analysed the 5' RACE reads with MiXCR anew, one entry per CDR3 protein. Among about 1.5 million distinct CDR3 sequences listed, 42% were seen once. The sample consisted of blood. These receptor sequences come from a woman aged 18 to 35 in good health.

The chain's CDR3 is CASSVDSGATSDTQYF. CDR3 sequence (DNA): TGTGCCAGCAGTGTGGATAGCGGGGCTACCTCAGATACGCAGTATTTT. The V gene is TRBV2, the J gene TRBJ2-3, with 8 positions matching TRBD2. CDR1 and CDR2 from the germline V gene are SNHLY and FYNNEI. J gave up 4 bases and V 4 bases, and 10 bases lay outside the gene matches. There are 16 residues in the CDR3.

Worth noting for this clonotype: At one boundary the junction diverges from the germline segment, which might be a read error. This rearrangement joins TRBV7-3 to TRBJ2-3, with D unresolved. The V gene's germline CDR1 is SGHTA and CDR2 FQGTGA. The CDR3 is 17 residues long. The CDR3 sequence: CASSPLAVGIYTDTRYF. The CDR3 coding sequence is TGTGCCAGCAGCCCGTTGGCGGTGGGCATATACACAGATACGCGGTATTTT.

The chain recombines TRBV6-5 with TRBJ1-3; D unclear. CDR3 length equals 14 residues. The V end lost 0 bases, the J end lost 1 base, and 4 bases lay between the germline ends. Germline V gives CDR1 MNHEY, CDR2 SVGAGI. The CDR3 DNA reads as TGTGCCAGCAGTTACTCCGGTTCTGGAAACACCATATATTTT. This sequence encodes CASSYSGSGNTIYF.

This chain joins TRBV5-1 and TRBJ2-7, with D possibly matching TRBD1 (6 bases). Germline CDR1 reads SGHRS; CDR2 reads YFSETQ. With 4 bases removed from V and 5 bases from J, the gap between germline ends came to 13 bases. This CDR3 is 13 amino acids long. The CDR3 reads CASSIFRGNEQYF. For the CDR3, the DNA is TGCGCCAGCAGCATTTTCAGGGGCAACGAGCAGTACTTC.

J is TRBJ2-3 and V is TRBV6-2 or TRBV6-3; a possible D gene is TRBD1 (6 bases). With 5 bases removed from V and 10 bases from J, the gap between germline ends came to 10 bases. Germline-derived CDR1 and CDR2 are MNHEY and SVGEGT. The CDR3 sequence is 11 residues long. CDR3 in DNA: TGTGCCAGCAGTCGAGAGGGGGCGCAGTATTTT. Amino acid sequence: CASSREGAQYF.

This rearrangement joins TRBV7-9 to TRBJ2-4; D might be TRBD1 or TRBD2, each matching 5 bases. The closer fit of TRBJ2-7 to the DNA end suggests the J call may be wrong. The CDR3 is 15 residues long. CDR1 and CDR2 from the germline V gene are SEHNR and FQNEAQ (reference sequence). The CDR3 reads CASSTSGTETYEQYF. CDR3 nucleotide sequence: TGTGCCAGCAGCACTTCCGGGACGGAAACTTACGAGCAGTACTTC.

This clonotype was counted only a few times. The rearrangement joins TRBV7-2 to TRBJ1-4; 8 nucleotides line up with TRBD1. From germline, CDR1 is SGHTA and CDR2 FQGNSA. CDR3 length equals 15 residues. V lost 5 bases, J lost 7 bases, and 9 bases stayed unmatched. In nucleotides, the CDR3 is TGTGCCAGCAGCCGGACAGGGCGGGTGGGTGAAAAACTGTTTTTT. Protein: CASSRTGRVGEKLFF.

CDR3 DNA: TGTGCCAGCAGACCTAGCGCTTTCGGCCGGGAGACCCAGTACTTC. It is translated as CASRPSAFGRETQYF. The chain carries TRBV28 and TRBJ2-5; maybe TRBD2 (6 bases). Trimming pared 6 bases from V and 5 bases from J, leaving 19 bases between. Germline V gene lookup returns CDR1 MDHEN and CDR2 SYDVKM. The CDR3 length is 15 residues.

This clonotype was picked up a small number of times. CDR3 in amino acids: CASSSNGGFNTGELFF. For the CDR3, the DNA is TGTGCCAGCAGCTCAAACGGGGGGTTCAACACCGGGGAGCTGTTTTTT. J is TRBJ2-2 and V is TRBV7-2; TRBD2 agrees at 7 bases. The CDR3 runs 16 residues. Trimming removed 4 bases from V and 2 bases from J; junction bases left unmatched: 7. Germline V gives CDR1 SGHTA, CDR2 FQGNSA.

V and J are TRBV6-2 or TRBV6-3 and TRBJ2-5, with no clear D. V dropped 0 bases and J dropped 5 bases, with 16 bases sitting between them. This CDR3 region has 16 residues. The V gene's germline CDR1 is MNHEY and CDR2 SVGEGT. The CDR3 spells CASSYSNIRVFETQYF. In DNA, the CDR3 is TGTGCCAGCAGTTACTCGAACATCCGGGTATTCGAGACCCAGTACTTC.

The gene calls are TRBV9 and TRBJ1-4; TRBD1 matches 9 bases. The CDR3 sequence is 14 residues long. Germline V CDR1 and CDR2: SGDLS, YYNGEE. Trimming removed 3 bases from V and 6 bases from J; junction bases left unmatched: 3. CDR3 region: CASSADRGDEKLFF. The CDR3 DNA follows: TGTGCCAGCAGCGCGGACAGGGGCGATGAAAAACTGTTTTTT.

A few counts support this clonotype. The chain employs TRBV20-1 and TRBJ2-1; D is uncertain. The DNA end favors TRBJ2-7, so the J call may be wrong. The length of the CDR3 is 11 residues. Looked up from germline, CDR1 is DFQATT and CDR2 is SNEGSKA (reference sequence). The CDR3 loop reads CSASSYNEQYF. DNA for the CDR3: TGCAGCGCGAGCTCCTACAATGAGCAGTACTTC.

The V gene is TRBV7-8, the J gene TRBJ1-1, with a tentative D call TRBD1 (5 bases). V was shortened by 5 bases and J by 2 bases, with 15 bases between the two germline ends. This CDR3 contains 15 residues. Germline assignment: CDR1 SGHVS and CDR2 FQNEAQ. The CDR3 bases are TGTGCCAGCAGCCGGGGGACGGGACTCAACACTGAAGCTTTCTTT. Translating it yields CASSRGTGLNTEAFF.

This clonotype has a handful of counts. The chain couples TRBV20-1 to TRBJ1-4, with D possibly matching TRBD1 (6 bases). Germline V lookup: CDR1 DFQATT, CDR2 SNEGSKA (reference sequence). The CDR3 contains 15 residues. V was trimmed by 2 bases and J by 6 bases, leaving 16 bases between them. CDR3 sequence: CSARIYRDTHEKLFF. The CDR3, as DNA: TGCAGTGCTAGAATCTACCGGGACACCCATGAAAAACTGTTTTTT.

This clonotype was observed a single time. The gene calls are TRBV10-3 and TRBJ2-2; 8 bases line up with TRBD2. The V gene end was trimmed by 0 bases and the J gene end by 10 bases; junction bases not matched to a gene: 7. The germline CDR1 and CDR2 sequences are ENHRY and SYGVKD. CDR3 length equals 15 residues. The CDR3 nucleotides are TGTGCCATCAGTGAGTCCCAGGGACTAGACATGGAGCTGTTTTTT. It codes for CAISESQGLDMELFF.

This clonotype appeared a few times. This rearrangement joins TRBV20-1 to TRBJ2-3, with TRBD2 matching 11 bases. The CDR3 is 15 amino acids. The ends lost 6 bases at V and 0 bases at J; junction bases unmatched: 5. The V gene's germline CDR1 is DFQATT and CDR2 SNEGSKA (reference sequence). CDR3 sequence: CSATSGSQSTDTQYF. The CDR3 DNA sequence: TGCAGTGCAACTAGCGGGAGCCAAAGCACAGATACGCAGTATTTT.

The rearrangement joins TRBV27 to TRBJ2-7, with TRBD1 identical over 8 bases. The germline V gene encodes CDR1 MNHEY and CDR2 SMNVEV (reference sequence). Unmatched junction bases numbered 4, after V lost 0 bases and J lost 0 bases. The CDR3 sequence is 16 residues long. CDR3 bases: TGTGCCAGCAGTTTATCAGGGGGACAGGTCTCCTACGAGCAGTACTTC. The encoded protein is CASSLSGGQVSYEQYF.

This clonotype was seen more than once but under ten times. V is TRBV20-1 and J is TRBJ2-2, with TRBD2 matching 9 bases. Looked up from germline, CDR1 is DFQATT and CDR2 is SNEGSKA (reference sequence). The length of the CDR3 is 15 residues. V gave up 1 base and J gave up 7 bases; unmatched junction bases: 7. Here the CDR3 DNA reads TGCAGTGCTAGAGCTATAGCGGGAGTTCACGGGGAGCTGTTTTTT. This codes for CSARAIAGVHGELFF.

The rearrangement uses TRBV12-3 or TRBV12-4 and TRBJ1-1, with D possibly TRBD1 on 5 matching bases. This CDR3 has 12 amino acids. The V end lost 6 bases, the J end lost 11 bases, and 16 bases lay between the germline ends. The CDR3 reads CASSSPRWGAFF. DNA of the CDR3: TGTGCCAGCAGCTCCCCACGTTGGGGGGCTTTCTTT.

The rearrangement joins TRBV4-1 to TRBJ2-1; 9 nucleotides agree with TRBD2. Trimming cost V 3 bases and J 12 bases; bases outside gene matches: 15. Germline lookup yields CDR1 MGHRA and CDR2 YSYEKL. The length of the CDR3 is 16 residues. The CDR3 sequence is CASSHPRRLADYGQFF. DNA of the CDR3: TGCGCCAGCAGCCACCCCCGTCGACTAGCGGACTATGGGCAGTTCTTC.

This clonotype has only a few counts. V usage is TRBV20-1 and J usage is TRBJ2-3, with D tentatively TRBD2 (5 bases). Germline CDR1 reads DFQATT; CDR2 reads SNEGSKA (reference sequence). This CDR3 region has 14 residues. The CDR3 region is CSLIGLPGTDTQYF. The CDR3, as DNA: TGCAGCCTAATCGGACTCCCGGGCACAGATACGCAGTATTTT.

The V and J genes are TRBV2 and TRBJ2-2; D possibly corresponds to TRBD2 (8 bases). In germline, CDR1 is SNHLY, CDR2 FYNNEI. With 8 bases removed from V and 5 bases from J, the gap between germline ends came to 18 bases. The CDR3 has 15 amino acids. CDR3 sequence reads: CASVRDSGGTGELFF. CDR3 DNA sequence: TGTGCCAGCGTAAGGGACAGCGGGGGAACCGGGGAGCTGTTTTTT.

The chain joins TRBV9 to TRBJ1-5, with D perhaps matching TRBD1 (5 bases). Germline V CDR1 and CDR2: SGDLS, YYNGEE. V lost 2 bases, J lost 6 bases, and 12 bases lay in between. This CDR3 has 14 residues. In DNA, the CDR3 is TGTGCCAGCAGCGTGGGGACGGGGCCTCAGCCCCAGCATTTT. Translation: CASSVGTGPQPQHF. The whole variable domain, remainder taken from reference TRBV9 and TRBJ1-5, is DSGVTQTPKHLITATGQRVTLRCSPRSGDLSVYWYQQSLDQGLQFLIQYYNGEERAKGNILERFSAQQFPDLHSELNLSSLELGDSALYFCASSVGTGPQPQHFGDGTRLSIL.

This rearrangement joins TRBV7-2 to TRBJ1-2; 7 nucleotides match TRBD1. Germline CDR1 SGHTA, CDR2 FQGNSA. With 0 bases clipped from V and 7 bases from J, the junction kept 8 bases outside the gene matches. The CDR3 consists of 15 residues. CDR3 loop: CASSLALPGGVGYTF. CDR3 DNA: TGTGCCAGCAGCTTAGCCCTTCCAGGGGGGGTTGGCTACACCTTC.

This clonotype showed up just a few times. V usage is TRBV4-1 and J usage is TRBJ1-5, with a weak D call TRBD1 (5 bases). Deletions cut 0 bases from V and 1 base from J, with 13 bases between. Germline CDR1 reads MGHRA; CDR2 reads YSYEKL. CDR3 length equals 17 residues. CDR3 DNA sequence: TGCGCCAGCAGCCAAGAACCCCAGGGCCTCAGCAATCAGCCCCAGCATTTT. This gives the protein CASSQEPQGLSNQPQHF.

The gene calls are TRBV5-1 and TRBJ2-4, with TRBD1 identical over 10 bases. The DNA end is more similar to TRBJ2-7, so the J call may be wrong. The CDR3 has 18 amino acids. Germline-derived CDR1 and CDR2 are SGHRS and YFSETQ. The chain's CDR3 is CASSLDPAGTGVPYEQYF. The CDR3 coding sequence is TGCGCCAGCAGCTTGGATCCTGCCGGGACAGGGGTCCCCTACGAGCAGTACTTC.